This TCR beta chain was identified during a study of T cell responses to AZD1222 COVID-19 vaccine. TCRdb's table, derived via immunoSEQ multiplex PCR, lists solely in-frame clones and lacks some. The data contain 43,000 or so clones, roughly 88% of them singletons. This clone was detected a few times. The material sequenced was peripheral blood, taken 28 days after the second AZD1222 dose. The clonotype was recovered from an adult who received the AZD1222 COVID-19 vaccine.

CDR3 DNA sequence: TGTGCCAGCAGTTATTATCCGGGACAGGGGGCCGGGGAGCTGTTTTTT. It encodes CASSYYPGQGAGELFF. The rearrangement uses TRBV6-2 or TRBV6-3 and TRBJ2-2; 11 bases are a match to TRBD1. The CDR3 extends over 16 amino acids. Germline loops: CDR1 MNHEY, CDR2 SVGEGT. J was trimmed by 6 bases and V by 3 bases; bases with no gene match: 6.